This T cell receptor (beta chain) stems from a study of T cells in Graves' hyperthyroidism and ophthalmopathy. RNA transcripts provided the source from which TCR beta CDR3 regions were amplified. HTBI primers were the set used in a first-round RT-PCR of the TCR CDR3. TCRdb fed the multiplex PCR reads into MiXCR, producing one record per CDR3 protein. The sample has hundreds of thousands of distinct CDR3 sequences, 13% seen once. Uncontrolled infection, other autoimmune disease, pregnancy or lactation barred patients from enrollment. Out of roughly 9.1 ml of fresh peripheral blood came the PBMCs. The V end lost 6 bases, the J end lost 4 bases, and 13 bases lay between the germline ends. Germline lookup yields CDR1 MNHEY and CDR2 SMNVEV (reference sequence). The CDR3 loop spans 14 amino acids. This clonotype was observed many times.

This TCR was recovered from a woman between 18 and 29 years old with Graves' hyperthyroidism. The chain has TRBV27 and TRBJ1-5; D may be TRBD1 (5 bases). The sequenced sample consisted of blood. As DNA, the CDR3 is TGTGCCAGCAGCCCGAGGGGCTTTAATCAGCCCCAGCATTTT. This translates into CASSPRGFNQPQHF.